The rows below give T cell receptor beta chains drawn from one sample of a study of blood T cell repertoires in COVID-19. Assay: immunoSEQ multiplex PCR; the TCRdb copy retains only in-frame clones and omits some. The repertoire holds fewer than 30,000 clones, with 75% to 90% as singletons. Sequencing was carried out using peripheral blood. The receptors shown here come from a man in his fifties or sixties with acute or convalescent COVID-19. Both conserved end residues are part of each CDR3. Fields, in order: clone size, J gene, D gene, V gene, CDR3 length, CDR3 DNA, CDR3 protein. The D gene is left open where the match is weak. Expanded clones are given a class, and other clones once, few, many or no size at all.

-	TRBJ2-7	TRBD1	TRBV6-5	14	TGTGCCAGCAGACCGGGACAGGGGGTGTACGAGCAGTACTTC	CASRPGQGVYEQYF
-	TRBJ1-4	-	TRBV9	15	TGTGCCAGCAGCTTAGGGGGGGTCCGAGAAGAAAAACTGTTTTTT	CASSLGGVREEKLFF
-	TRBJ1-1	TRBD1	TRBV4-1	14	TGCGCCAGCAGTCGACAGGGGGTAGAAACTGAAGCTTTCTTT	CASSRQGVETEAFF
-	TRBJ2-7	TRBD2	TRBV11-2	15	TGTGCCAGCAGCCTGTCTAGCGGTATTAACTACGAGCAGTACTTC	CASSLSSGINYEQYF
-	TRBJ1-3	TRBD1	TRBV7-9	18	TGTGCCAGCAGTTCGACCTCGGACAGGGCCCACTCTGGAAACACCATATATTTT	CASSSTSDRAHSGNTIYF
few	TRBJ1-1	-	TRBV4-2	15	TGTGCCAGCAGCCAAGAGGCCGGAGGAGACACTGAAGCTTTCTTT	CASSQEAGGDTEAFF
-	TRBJ2-7	TRBD1	TRBV10-1	15	TGCGCCAGCAGTGAGAACCGAGGACAGGCGGCCGAGCAGTACTTC	CASSENRGQAAEQYF
once	TRBJ2-1	TRBD2	TRBV29-1	11	TGCAGCGTTAAGAGGGAGGGTGAGCAGTTCTTC	CSVKREGEQFF
-	TRBJ2-2	TRBD1	TRBV6-1	14	TGTGCCAGCAGTGAACTAAGGGGGCCCGGGGAGCTGTTTTTT	CASSELRGPGELFF
medium-sized	TRBJ2-3	-	TRBV7-6	17	TGTGCCAGCAGCTTAGCCTACGTGGTGGGAGGTCCAGATACGCAGTATTTT	CASSLAYVVGGPDTQYF
-	TRBJ1-5	-	TRBV6-5	13	TGTGCCAGCAGCCTAGACGGAAGGGGGTCTCAGCATTTT	CASSLDGRGSQHF
-	TRBJ1-2	TRBD1	TRBV3-1/TRBV3-2	15	TGTGCCAGCAGCCAAGATGCTCAGGGGGAATATGGCTACACCTTC	CASSQDAQGEYGYTF
-	TRBJ2-1	TRBD2	TRBV5-1	16	TGCGCCAGCAGCTTGACTAGCGGCAGCTCCTACAATGAGCAGTTCTTC	CASSLTSGSSYNEQFF
-	TRBJ2-7	-	TRBV10-2	13	TGCGCCAGCAGTGAGGGGGGGAGGTACGAGCAGTACTTC	CASSEGGRYEQYF
-	TRBJ2-1	TRBD1	TRBV6-5	16	TGTGCCAGCAGTTCGCTGGGACAGGGGGCGCAAAATGGGCAGTTCTTC	CASSSLGQGAQNGQFF
-	TRBJ2-3	TRBD2	TRBV2	14	TGTGCCAGCGCACTAGCGGGAGTCACAGATACGCAGTATTTT	CASALAGVTDTQYF
-	TRBJ1-1	TRBD1	TRBV7-9	15	TGTGCCAGCAGCTTAGGAACAGGGGTGAACACTGAAGCTTTCTTT	CASSLGTGVNTEAFF
-	TRBJ2-7	-	TRBV6-5	15	TGTGCCAGCAGTTACTCAGGGGTTATATCCTACGAGCAGTACTTC	CASSYSGVISYEQYF
-	TRBJ2-6	-	TRBV19	16	TGTGCCAGTAGTATAGGCGTAGGGGCTGGGGCCAACGTCCTGACTTTC	CASSIGVGAGANVLTF
-	TRBJ2-1	-	TRBV11-2	15	TGTGCCAGCAGCTTAATGGGGGCAGGGTACAATGAGCAGTTCTTC	CASSLMGAGYNEQFF
-	TRBJ1-5	-	TRBV6-1	16	TGTGCCAGCAGTGAAAGACAGGACCTCAAGGGTCAGCCCCAGCATTTT	CASSERQDLKGQPQHF
-	TRBJ2-3	TRBD1	TRBV2	12	TGTGCCAGCAGGCCCCGGACAGGCAATTTGTATTTT	CASRPRTGNLYF
-	TRBJ2-3	TRBD2	TRBV7-2	17	TGTGCCAGCAGCTTAGCCCTGGCGGGGGGAAGCACAGATACGCAGTATTTT	CASSLALAGGSTDTQYF
-	TRBJ2-2	-	TRBV5-1	15	TGCGCCAGCAGCTTGGCCCAGGGGAACACCGGGGAGCTGTTTTTT	CASSLAQGNTGELFF
once	TRBJ1-2	TRBD1	TRBV12-3/TRBV12-4	13	TGTGCCAGCAGTCCCCGGACAGGGTGGGTTGGGACCTTC	CASSPRTGWVGTF
-	TRBJ2-5	TRBD2	TRBV7-2	13	TGTGCCAGCAGCTCGGGACTACAAGAGACCCAGTACTTC	CASSSGLQETQYF
-	TRBJ1-2	-	TRBV19	13	TGTGCCAGTTCGAACCAGGGTAACTATGGCTACACCTTC	CASSNQGNYGYTF
-	TRBJ2-1	TRBD2	TRBV10-1	17	TGCGCCAGCAGTGCGCTTAAGCGGGGAACTCCGGGGAATGAGCAGTTCTTC	CASSALKRGTPGNEQFF
-	TRBJ2-5	TRBD1	TRBV5-1	16	TGCGCCAGCAGCCACGGACTCAGGGGGATTGAAGAGACCCAGTACTTC	CASSHGLRGIEETQYF
-	TRBJ1-5	TRBD1	TRBV19	17	TGTGCCAGTAGACCTACCGGACAGGGGTTTGGCAGTCAGCCCCAGCATTTT	CASRPTGQGFGSQPQHF
-	TRBJ2-7	-	TRBV12-2	14	TGTGCAAGTCGCTTCGGACTAGCGGGTTACGAGCAGTACTTC	CASRFGLAGYEQYF
-	TRBJ1-1	-	TRBV7-3	14	TGTGCCAGCAGCTTAACCTCGTCGAACACTGAAGCTTTCTTT	CASSLTSSNTEAFF
-	TRBJ2-3	TRBD1	TRBV24-1	13	TGTGCCACCTCCACAGGGGGTTTAGATACGCAGTATTTT	CATSTGGLDTQYF
once	TRBJ1-3	-	TRBV14	14	TGTGCCAGCAGCCCCGGGACATTGGGAAACACCATATATTTT	CASSPGTLGNTIYF
-	TRBJ1-4	-	TRBV30	16	TGTGCCTGGAGTGTAGGGGACGGGACACGAGGTGAAAAACTGTTTTTT	CAWSVGDGTRGEKLFF
-	TRBJ2-7	TRBD1	TRBV20-1	15	TGCAGTGCTAGTCCCCATACCGGGACAGGGGCCGAGCAGTACTTC	CSASPHTGTGAEQYF
-	TRBJ1-2	-	TRBV12-2	13	TGTGCAAGTCGCCCCCGACAGGGTGGAGGCTACACCTTC	CASRPRQGGGYTF
few	TRBJ2-1	-	TRBV27	15	TGTGCCACCCGACCAAGTAGCGGAGGCTTCAATGAGCAGTTCTTC	CATRPSSGGFNEQFF
-	TRBJ2-1	-	TRBV3-1/TRBV3-2	14	TGTGCCAGCAGCCAAGTAGAGAGGGAGTCTGAGCAGTTCTTC	CASSQVERESEQFF
few	TRBJ2-7	-	TRBV7-9	12	TGTGCCAGCAGCTCTCAGGGCTACGAGCAGTACTTC	CASSSQGYEQYF
-	TRBJ1-3	-	TRBV6-5	15	TGTGCCAGCACCCCGGGGTCTGGAGACGGAAACACCATATATTTT	CASTPGSGDGNTIYF
once	TRBJ2-2	TRBD2	TRBV11-2	14	TGTGCCAGCAGCTCCCCAACTAGCGCCGGGGAGCTGTTTTTT	CASSSPTSAGELFF
-	TRBJ1-1	-	TRBV25-1	14	TGTGCCAGCAGTTCACAGGTCACGAACACTGAAGCTTTCTTT	CASSSQVTNTEAFF
-	TRBJ1-1	TRBD1	TRBV7-6	15	TGTGCCAGCAGCTTAACGACAGGGGGAGGCACTGAAGCTTTCTTT	CASSLTTGGGTEAFF
-	TRBJ1-2	TRBD1	TRBV19	13	TGTGCCAGTATGTCGGCAGGGGGAGATGGCTACACCTTC	CASMSAGGDGYTF
-	TRBJ1-4	-	TRBV12-3/TRBV12-4	12	TGTGCCAGCAGTTTAGCCTTCGAAAAACTGTTTTTT	CASSLAFEKLFF
-	TRBJ2-3	TRBD2	TRBV7-6	15	TGTGCCAGCAGCCAGGGACTAGCCCGCACAGATACGCAGTATTTT	CASSQGLARTDTQYF
-	TRBJ2-3	TRBD1	TRBV24-1	16	TGTGCCACCAGTGATCCCGGGGACAGGAGCACAGATACGCAGTATTTT	CATSDPGDRSTDTQYF